The table lists the clone carrying this T cell receptor (beta chain) with many counts. No antigen is known for it. Through a sample-barcoded 5' primer and a J-beta primer mix, a second PCR was run for about 6 to 12 cycles. Every cDNA molecule carried a tag from a template-switch adaptor bearing 12 random nucleotides. TCRdb reprocessed the 5' RACE reads with MiXCR, giving one entry per CDR3 protein. The sample has approximately 810,000 distinct CDR3 sequences; about 30% are singletons. Trimming cost V 5 bases and J 1 base, with 11 bases left between them. CDR1 SGHAT and CDR2 FQNNGV come from the germline V gene. The CDR3 is 14 residues long. These data belong to a study of blood T cells in healthy people across ages. Overall study findings and caveats: Unsorted PBMCs blocked a conclusive comparison of naive and antigen-experienced cells.

The chain carries TRBV11-2 and TRBJ2-5, with a weak D call TRBD2 (6 bases). The sequencing input was blood. This sequence originates from a woman older than 75 in good health. CDR3 nucleotide sequence: TGTGCCAGCAGCACTACTAGCTCCCAAGAGACCCAGTACTTC. Encoded protein: CASSTTSSQETQYF.